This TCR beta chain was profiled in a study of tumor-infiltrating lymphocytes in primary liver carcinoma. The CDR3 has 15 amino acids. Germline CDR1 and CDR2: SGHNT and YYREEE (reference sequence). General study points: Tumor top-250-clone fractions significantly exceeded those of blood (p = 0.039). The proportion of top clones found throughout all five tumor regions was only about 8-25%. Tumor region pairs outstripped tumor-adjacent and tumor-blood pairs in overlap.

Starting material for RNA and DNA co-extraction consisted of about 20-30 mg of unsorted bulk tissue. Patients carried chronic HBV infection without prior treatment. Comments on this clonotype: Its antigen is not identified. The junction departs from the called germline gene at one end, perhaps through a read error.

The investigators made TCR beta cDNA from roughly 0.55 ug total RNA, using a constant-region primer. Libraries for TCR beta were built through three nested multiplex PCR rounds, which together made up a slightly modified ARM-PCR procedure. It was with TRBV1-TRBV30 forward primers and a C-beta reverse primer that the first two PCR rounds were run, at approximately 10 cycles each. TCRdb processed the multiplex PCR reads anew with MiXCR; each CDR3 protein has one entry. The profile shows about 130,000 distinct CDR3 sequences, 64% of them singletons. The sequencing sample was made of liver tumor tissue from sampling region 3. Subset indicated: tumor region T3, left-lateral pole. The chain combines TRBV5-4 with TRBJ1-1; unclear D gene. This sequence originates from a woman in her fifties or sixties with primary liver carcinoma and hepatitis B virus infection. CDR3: CASNLYQRRNTEVFF. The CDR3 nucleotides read TGTGCCAGCAACTTGTATCAGAGGAGGAACACTGAAGTTTTCTTT.